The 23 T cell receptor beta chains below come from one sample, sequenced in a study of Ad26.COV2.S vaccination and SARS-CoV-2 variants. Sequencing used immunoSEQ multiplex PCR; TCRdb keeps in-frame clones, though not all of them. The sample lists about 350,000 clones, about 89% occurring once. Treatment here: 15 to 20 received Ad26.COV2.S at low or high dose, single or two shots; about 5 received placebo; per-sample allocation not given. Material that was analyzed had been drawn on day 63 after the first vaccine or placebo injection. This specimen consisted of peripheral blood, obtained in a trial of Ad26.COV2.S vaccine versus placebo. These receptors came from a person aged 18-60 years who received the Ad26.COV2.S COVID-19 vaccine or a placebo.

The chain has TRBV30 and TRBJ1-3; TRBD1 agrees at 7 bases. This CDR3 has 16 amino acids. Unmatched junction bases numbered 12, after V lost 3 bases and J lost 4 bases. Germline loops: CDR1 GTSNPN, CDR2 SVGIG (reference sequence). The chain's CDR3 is CAWRAPGTEAGNTIYF. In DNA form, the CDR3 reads TGTGCCTGGAGGGCCCCCGGGACAGAGGCAGGAAACACCATATATTTT.

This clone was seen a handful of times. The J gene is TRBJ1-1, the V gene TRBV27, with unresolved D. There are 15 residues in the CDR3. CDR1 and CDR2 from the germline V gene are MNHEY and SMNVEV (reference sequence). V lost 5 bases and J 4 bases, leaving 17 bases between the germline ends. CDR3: CASSPRGREVTEAFF. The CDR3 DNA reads TGTGCCAGCAGTCCCCGAGGGAGGGAAGTCACTGAAGCTTTCTTT.

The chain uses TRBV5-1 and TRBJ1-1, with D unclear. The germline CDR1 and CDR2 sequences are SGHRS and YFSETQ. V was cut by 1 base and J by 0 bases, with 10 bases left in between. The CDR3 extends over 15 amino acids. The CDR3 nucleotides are TGCGCCAGCAGCTTGACCCAGATGATGAACACTGAAGCTTTCTTT. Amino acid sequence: CASSLTQMMNTEAFF.

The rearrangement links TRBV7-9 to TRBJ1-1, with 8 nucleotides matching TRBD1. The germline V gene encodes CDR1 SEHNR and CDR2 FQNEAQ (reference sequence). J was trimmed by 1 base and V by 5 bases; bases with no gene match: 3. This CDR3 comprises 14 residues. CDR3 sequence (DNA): TGTGCCAGCAGCCGACAGGGGACGAACACTGAAGCTTTCTTT. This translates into CASSRQGTNTEAFF.

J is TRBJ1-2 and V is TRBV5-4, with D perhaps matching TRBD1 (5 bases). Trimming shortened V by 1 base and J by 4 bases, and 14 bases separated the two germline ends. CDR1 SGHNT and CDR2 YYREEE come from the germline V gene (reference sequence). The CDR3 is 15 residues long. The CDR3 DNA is TGTGCCAGCAGCTTGTGGCTGGGGGAGGGCTATGGCTACACCTTC. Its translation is CASSLWLGEGYGYTF.

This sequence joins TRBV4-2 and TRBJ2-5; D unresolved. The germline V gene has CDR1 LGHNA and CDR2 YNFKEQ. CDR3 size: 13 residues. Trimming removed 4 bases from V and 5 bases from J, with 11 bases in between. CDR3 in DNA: TGTGCCAGCAGCCCTACGTATTTTGAGACCCAGTACTTC. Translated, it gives CASSPTYFETQYF.

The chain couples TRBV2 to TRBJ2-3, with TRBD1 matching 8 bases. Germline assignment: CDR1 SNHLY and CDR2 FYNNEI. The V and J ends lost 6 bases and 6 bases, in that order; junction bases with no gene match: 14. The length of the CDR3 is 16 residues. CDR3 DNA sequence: TGTGCCAGCAGCCCAGGACAGGGAGGAGTGAAGGATACGCAGTATTTT. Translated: CASSPGQGGVKDTQYF.

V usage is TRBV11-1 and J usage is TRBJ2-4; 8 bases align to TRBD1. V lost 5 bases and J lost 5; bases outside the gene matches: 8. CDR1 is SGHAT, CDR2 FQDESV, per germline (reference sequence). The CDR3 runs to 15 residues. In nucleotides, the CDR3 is TGTGCCAGCAGCAGACAGGGGATAGCGGAAAACATTCAGTACTTC. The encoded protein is CASSRQGIAENIQYF.

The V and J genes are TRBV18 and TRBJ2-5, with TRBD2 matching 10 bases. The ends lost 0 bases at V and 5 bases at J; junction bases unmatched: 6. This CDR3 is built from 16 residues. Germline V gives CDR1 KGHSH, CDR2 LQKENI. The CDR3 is CASSPPSRAGGETQYF. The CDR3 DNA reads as TGTGCCAGCTCACCACCAAGTCGAGCGGGAGGGGAGACCCAGTACTTC.

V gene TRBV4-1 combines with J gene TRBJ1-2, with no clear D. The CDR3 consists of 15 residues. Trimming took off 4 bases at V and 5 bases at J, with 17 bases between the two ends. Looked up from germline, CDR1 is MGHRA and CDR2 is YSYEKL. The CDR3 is CASSPMGRVPYGYTF. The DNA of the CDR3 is TGCGCCAGCAGCCCCATGGGGAGGGTTCCTTATGGCTACACCTTC.

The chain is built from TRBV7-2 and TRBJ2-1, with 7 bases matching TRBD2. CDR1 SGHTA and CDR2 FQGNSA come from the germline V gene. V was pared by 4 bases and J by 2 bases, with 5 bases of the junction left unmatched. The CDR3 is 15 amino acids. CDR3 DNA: TGTGCCAGCAGCTGGCGCGGGGGTGCCTACAATGAGCAGTTCTTC. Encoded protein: CASSWRGGAYNEQFF.

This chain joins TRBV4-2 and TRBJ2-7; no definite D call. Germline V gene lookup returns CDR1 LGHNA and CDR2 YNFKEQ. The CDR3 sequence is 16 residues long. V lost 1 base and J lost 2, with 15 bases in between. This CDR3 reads CASSQGLQPLAYEQYF. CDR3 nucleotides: TGTGCCAGCAGCCAAGGTCTACAGCCCCTCGCCTACGAGCAGTACTTC.

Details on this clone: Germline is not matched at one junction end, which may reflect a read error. The CDR3 region has the DNA TGTGCCAGCTCCCCACTGGACCCCTCGGGTGAAAAACTGTTTTTT. This encodes CASSPLDPSGEKLFF. The chain uses TRBV18 and TRBJ1-4, with D hard to call. Germline V gene sequence: CDR1 KGHSH, CDR2 LQKENI. This CDR3 is 15 amino acids long.

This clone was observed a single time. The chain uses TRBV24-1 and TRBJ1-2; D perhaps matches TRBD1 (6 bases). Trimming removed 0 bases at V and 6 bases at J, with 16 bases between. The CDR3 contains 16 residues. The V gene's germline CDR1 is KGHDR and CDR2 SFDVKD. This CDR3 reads CATSDLRLGRGNGYTF. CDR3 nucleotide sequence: TGTGCCACCAGTGATTTGCGTTTGGGCAGGGGCAATGGCTACACCTTC.

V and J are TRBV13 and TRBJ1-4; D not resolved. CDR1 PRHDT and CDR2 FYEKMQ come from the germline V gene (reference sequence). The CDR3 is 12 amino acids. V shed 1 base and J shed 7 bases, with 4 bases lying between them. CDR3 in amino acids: CASSLVGEKLFF. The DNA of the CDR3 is TGTGCCAGCAGCTTAGTTGGTGAAAAACTGTTTTTT.

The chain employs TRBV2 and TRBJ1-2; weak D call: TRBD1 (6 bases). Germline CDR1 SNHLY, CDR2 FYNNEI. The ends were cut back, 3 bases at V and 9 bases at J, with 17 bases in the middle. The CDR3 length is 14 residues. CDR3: CASSDPDSDERYTF. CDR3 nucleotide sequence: TGTGCCAGCAGTGACCCGGACAGCGACGAGCGCTACACCTTC.

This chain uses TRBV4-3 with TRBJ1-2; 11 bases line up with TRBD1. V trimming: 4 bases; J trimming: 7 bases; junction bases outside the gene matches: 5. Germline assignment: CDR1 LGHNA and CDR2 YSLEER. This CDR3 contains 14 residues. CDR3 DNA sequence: TGCGCCAGCAGCCCCGGGACAGGGGGATTTGGCTACACCTTC. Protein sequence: CASSPGTGGFGYTF.

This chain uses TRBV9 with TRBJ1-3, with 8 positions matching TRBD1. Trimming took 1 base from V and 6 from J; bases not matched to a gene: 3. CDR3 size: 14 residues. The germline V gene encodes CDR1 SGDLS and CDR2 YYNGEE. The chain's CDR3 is CASSVPDRVNTIYF. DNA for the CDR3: TGTGCCAGCAGCGTACCGGACAGGGTAAACACCATATATTTT. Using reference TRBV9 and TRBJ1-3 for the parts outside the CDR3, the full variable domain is DSGVTQTPKHLITATGQRVTLRCSPRSGDLSVYWYQQSLDQGLQFLIQYYNGEERAKGNILERFSAQQFPDLHSELNLSSLELGDSALYFCASSVPDRVNTIYFGEGSWLTVV.

CDR3: CASSQDWLSGNTIYF. The DNA for the CDR3 is TGTGCCAGCAGCCAAGATTGGCTCTCTGGAAACACCATATATTTT. The chain has TRBV14 and TRBJ1-3; D uncertain. The length of the CDR3 is 15 residues. Germline CDR1 and CDR2: SGHDN and FVKESK. V was trimmed by 0 bases and J by 0 bases, leaving 6 bases between them.

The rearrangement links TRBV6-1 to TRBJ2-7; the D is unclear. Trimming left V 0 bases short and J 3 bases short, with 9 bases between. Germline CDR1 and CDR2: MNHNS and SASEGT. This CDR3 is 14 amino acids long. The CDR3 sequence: CASSEANPSYEQYF. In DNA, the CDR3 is TGTGCCAGCAGTGAAGCGAACCCAAGCTACGAGCAGTACTTC.

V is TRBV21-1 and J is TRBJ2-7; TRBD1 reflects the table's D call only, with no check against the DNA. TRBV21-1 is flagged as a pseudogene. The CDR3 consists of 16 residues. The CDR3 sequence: CASSTKQGRRSYEQYF. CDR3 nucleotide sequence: TGTGCCAGCAGCACTAAACAGGGGAGGCGCTCCTACGAGCAGTACTTC.

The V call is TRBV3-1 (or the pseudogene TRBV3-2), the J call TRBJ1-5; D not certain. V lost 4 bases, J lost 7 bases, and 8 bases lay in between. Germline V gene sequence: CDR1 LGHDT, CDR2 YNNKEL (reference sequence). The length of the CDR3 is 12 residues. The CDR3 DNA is TGTGCCAGCAGCCTCCTGGGCCAGCCCCAGCATTTT. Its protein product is CASSLLGQPQHF.

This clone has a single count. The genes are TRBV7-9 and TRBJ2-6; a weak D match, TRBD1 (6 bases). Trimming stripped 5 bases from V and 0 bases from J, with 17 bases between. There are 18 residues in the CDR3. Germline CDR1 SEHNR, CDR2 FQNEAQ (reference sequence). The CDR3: CASSRRGQPDSGANVLTF. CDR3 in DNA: TGTGCCAGCAGCCGCCGAGGACAGCCTGACTCTGGGGCCAACGTCCTGACTTTC.